This T cell receptor (beta chain) was documented in a study of CD8 T cells in ankylosing spondylitis. Generation of TCR beta libraries employed quantitative 5'-RACE incorporating molecular barcodes. TCRdb ran MiXCR on the 5' RACE reads and lists one entry per CDR3 protein. The sample has about 500,000 distinct CDR3 sequences, about 5.7% seen once. Germline CDR1 is KGHSH and CDR2 is LQKENI. CDR3 length: 15 amino acids. Study outcomes and limitations: A motif of roughly 8 highly homologous TCR beta variants was seen as apparently characteristic of ankylosing spondylitis blood.

As to this clonotype: Its antigen is still unknown. One base away lies a much larger clone, so this may be a sequencing read error.

Sequences were obtained from blood, either unsorted or a sorted T cell fraction (not recorded which). The chain employs TRBV18 and TRBJ2-2; possibly TRBD1 for D (6 bases). This TCR was recovered from a male donor with ankylosing spondylitis. For the CDR3, the DNA is TGTGCCAGCTCGGACCGGACAGAAAACATCGGGGAGCTGTTTTTT. Residues: CASSDRTENIGELFF.